This T cell receptor (beta chain) was identified in a study of cytomegalovirus exposure and HLA in healthy donors. The CDR3 is 14 residues long. Trimming shortened V by 7 bases and J by 0 bases, and 11 bases separated the two germline ends. From germline, CDR1 is SNHLY and CDR2 FYNNEI. About this clone itself: Its antigen remains unknown.

Study-wide results and caveats: In a later analysis, CMV-associated beta chains were mostly HLA-associated, it appeared. Sequencing likely caused a cluster of highly shared sequence variants.

The PCR made use of 60 Vbeta and 13 Jbeta primers. Method: immunoSEQ multiplex PCR; TCRdb's copy keeps in-frame clones and lacks some. The sample holds about 130,000 clones, 84% seen once. This sequence joins TRBV2 and TRBJ2-3, with D perhaps matching TRBD2 (6 bases). The TCR sequence derives from a man aged 45-65 years in good health and CMV-seronegative. The sample comprised PBMCs. The CDR3 region has the DNA TGTGCCAGCATTCCTGGACTAAGCACAGATACGCAGTATTTT. This gives the protein CASIPGLSTDTQYF.